The present entry profiles one T cell receptor beta chain with its context. The data were taken from a study of cytomegalovirus exposure and HLA in healthy donors. Both 60 Vbeta primers and 13 Jbeta primers went into the PCR. The table came from immunoSEQ multiplex PCR; TCRdb's copy has only in-frame clones and leaves some out. The sample consists of 150,000 to 200,000 clones, about 84% of them appearing once. Sequenced: PBMCs. The source is a man in his fifties in good health and CMV-seronegative.

This CDR3 is CASSLGTGGYEQYF. The CDR3 DNA reads TGTGCCAGTAGCCTCGGGACAGGGGGCTACGAGCAGTACTTC. This chain connects TRBV19 to TRBJ2-7, with 11 bases lining up with TRBD1. The germline gives CDR1 LNHDA, CDR2 SQIVND (reference sequence). V lost 6 bases and J lost 3; bases outside the gene matches: 4. This CDR3 spans 14 amino acids.